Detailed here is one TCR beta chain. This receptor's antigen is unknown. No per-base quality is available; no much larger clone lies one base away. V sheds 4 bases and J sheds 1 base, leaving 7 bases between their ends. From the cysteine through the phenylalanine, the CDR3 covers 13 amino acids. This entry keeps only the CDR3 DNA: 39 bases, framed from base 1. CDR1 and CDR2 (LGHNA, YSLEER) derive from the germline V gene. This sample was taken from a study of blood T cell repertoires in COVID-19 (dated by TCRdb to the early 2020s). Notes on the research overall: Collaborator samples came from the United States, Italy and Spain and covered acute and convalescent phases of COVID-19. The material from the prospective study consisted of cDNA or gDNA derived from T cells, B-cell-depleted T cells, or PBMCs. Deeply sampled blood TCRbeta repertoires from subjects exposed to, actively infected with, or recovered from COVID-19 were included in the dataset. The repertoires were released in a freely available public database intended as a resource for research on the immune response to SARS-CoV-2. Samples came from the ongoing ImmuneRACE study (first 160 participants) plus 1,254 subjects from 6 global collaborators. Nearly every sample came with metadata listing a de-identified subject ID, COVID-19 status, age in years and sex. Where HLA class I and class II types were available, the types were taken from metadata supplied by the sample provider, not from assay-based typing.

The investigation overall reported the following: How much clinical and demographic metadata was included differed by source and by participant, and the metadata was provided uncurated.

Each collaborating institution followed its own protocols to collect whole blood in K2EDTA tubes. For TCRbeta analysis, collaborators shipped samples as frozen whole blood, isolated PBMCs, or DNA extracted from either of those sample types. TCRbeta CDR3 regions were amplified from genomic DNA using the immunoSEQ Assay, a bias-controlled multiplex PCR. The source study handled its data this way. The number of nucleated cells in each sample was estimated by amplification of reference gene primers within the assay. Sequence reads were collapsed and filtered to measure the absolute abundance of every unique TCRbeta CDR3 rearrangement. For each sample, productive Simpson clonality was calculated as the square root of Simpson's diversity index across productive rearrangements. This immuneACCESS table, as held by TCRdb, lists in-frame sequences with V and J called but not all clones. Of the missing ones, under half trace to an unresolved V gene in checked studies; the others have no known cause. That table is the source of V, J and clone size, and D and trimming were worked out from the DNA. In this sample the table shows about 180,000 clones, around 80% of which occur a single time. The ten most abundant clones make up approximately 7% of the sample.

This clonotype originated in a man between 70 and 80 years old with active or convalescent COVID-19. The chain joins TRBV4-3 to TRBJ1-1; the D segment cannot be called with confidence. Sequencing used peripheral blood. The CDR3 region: CASSRGGNTEAFF. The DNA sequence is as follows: TGCGCCAGCAGCCGCGGAGGGAACACTGAAGCTTTCTTT.